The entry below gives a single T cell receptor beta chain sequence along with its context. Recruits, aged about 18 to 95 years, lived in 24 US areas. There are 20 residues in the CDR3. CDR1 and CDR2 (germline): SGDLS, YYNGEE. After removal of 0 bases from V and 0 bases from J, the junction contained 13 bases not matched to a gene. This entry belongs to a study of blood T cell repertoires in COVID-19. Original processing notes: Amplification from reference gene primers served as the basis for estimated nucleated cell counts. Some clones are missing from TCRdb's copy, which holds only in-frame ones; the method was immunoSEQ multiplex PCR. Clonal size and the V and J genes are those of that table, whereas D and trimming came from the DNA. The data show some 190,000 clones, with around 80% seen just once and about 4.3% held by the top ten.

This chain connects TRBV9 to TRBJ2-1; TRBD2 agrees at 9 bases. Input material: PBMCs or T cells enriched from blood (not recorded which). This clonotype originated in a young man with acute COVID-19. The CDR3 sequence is CASSVEGGVLAGSSYNEQFF. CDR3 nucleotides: TGTGCCAGCAGCGTAGAGGGGGGTGTCCTAGCGGGGAGCTCCTACAATGAGCAGTTCTTC.